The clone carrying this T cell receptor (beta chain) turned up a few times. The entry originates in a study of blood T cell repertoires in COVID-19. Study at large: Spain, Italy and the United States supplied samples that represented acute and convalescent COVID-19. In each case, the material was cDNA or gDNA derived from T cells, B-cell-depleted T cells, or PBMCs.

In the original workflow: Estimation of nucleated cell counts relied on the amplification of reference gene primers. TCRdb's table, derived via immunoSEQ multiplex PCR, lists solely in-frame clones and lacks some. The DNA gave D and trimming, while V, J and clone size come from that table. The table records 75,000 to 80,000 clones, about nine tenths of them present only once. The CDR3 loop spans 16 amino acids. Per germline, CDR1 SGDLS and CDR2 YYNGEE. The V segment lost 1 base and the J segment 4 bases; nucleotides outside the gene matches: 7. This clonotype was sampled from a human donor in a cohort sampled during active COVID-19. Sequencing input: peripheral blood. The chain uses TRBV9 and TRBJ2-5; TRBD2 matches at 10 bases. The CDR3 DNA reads TGTGCCAGCAGCGTACAAGCGGGAGGGCCTGGAGAGACCCAGTACTTC. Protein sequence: CASSVQAGGPGETQYF.